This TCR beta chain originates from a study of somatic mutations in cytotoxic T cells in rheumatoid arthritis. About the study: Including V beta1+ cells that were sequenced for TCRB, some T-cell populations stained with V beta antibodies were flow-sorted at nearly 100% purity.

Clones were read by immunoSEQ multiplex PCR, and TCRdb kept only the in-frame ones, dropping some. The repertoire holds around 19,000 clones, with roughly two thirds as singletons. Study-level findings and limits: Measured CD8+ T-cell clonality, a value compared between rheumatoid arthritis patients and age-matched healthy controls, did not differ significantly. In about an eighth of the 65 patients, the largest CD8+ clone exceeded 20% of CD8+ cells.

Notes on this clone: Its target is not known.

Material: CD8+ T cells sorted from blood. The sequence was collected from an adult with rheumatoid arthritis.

CDR3 DNA sequence: TGTGCCAGCAGCTTTACGGCCTGGGATGAGCAGTTCTTC. Its translation: CASSFTAWDEQFF. The chain is built from TRBV11-1 and TRBJ2-1; D is ambiguous. Between the trimmed V and J ends, which lost 3 bases and 8 bases, there was a span of 11 bases. CDR3 length: 13 amino acids. Per the germline V gene, CDR1 is SGHAT and CDR2 is FQDESV (reference sequence).